A single sample is the source of the 2 T cell receptor beta chains below, sequenced in a study of post-analysis software for immune sequencing data. Study outcomes and limitations: Four or five TRBV segments occurring more often in patients than controls included TRBV5-6, TRBV5-1 and TRBV20-1.

For these TCRs, the target antigens are not known. Sequencing libraries made from TCR beta cDNA carried unique molecular identifiers. One entry per CDR3 protein, called by TCRdb with MiXCR from the PCR reads. Here the sample spans approximately 400,000 distinct CDR3 sequences, less than 40% being singletons. What was sequenced was blood. Receptors were obtained from a girl between 10 and 17 years old with multiple sclerosis.

This clonotype was seen a handful of times. Possible read error: a much larger clone is one base away. This chain connects TRBV7-2 to TRBJ2-7, with no clear D. This CDR3 has 14 amino acids. From germline, CDR1 is SGHTA and CDR2 FQGNSA. Trimming removed 5 bases from V and 2 bases from J, with 13 bases in between. In DNA form, the CDR3 reads TGTGCCAGCAGCCAACTTGACGGTCCCTACGAGCAGTACTTC. Encoded protein: CASSQLDGPYEQYF.

This clonotype has more than one count but fewer than ten. The rearrangement joins TRBV6-1 to TRBJ2-5; weak D call: TRBD1 (5 bases). The CDR3 sequence is 13 residues long. Germline CDR1 MNHNS, CDR2 SASEGT. V was pared by 8 bases and J by 5 bases, with 15 bases between. For the CDR3, the DNA is TGTGCCAGCGGGGAAGACAGCAGGGAGACCCAGTACTTC. This encodes CASGEDSRETQYF.